This T cell receptor (beta chain) is from a study of a mutant IDH1 vaccine in newly diagnosed glioma. Study-level findings and limits: Vaccine-induced immune responses were detected in roughly 93% of patients.

Sequencing used immunoSEQ multiplex PCR; TCRdb keeps in-frame clones, though not all of them. The profile shows 60,000 to 75,000 clones, more than 65% of them singletons. On this clone itself: Its antigen remains unidentified.

Time point denoted: baseline, week 1 (first vaccination visit). Treatment noted: pre-vaccination baseline after standard-of-care therapy. Germline lookup yields CDR1 SGDLS and CDR2 YYNGEE. V was pared by 0 bases and J by 10 bases, with 13 bases between. The CDR3 is 14 residues long. The sample was PBMCs, taken from a glioma patient treated with radiotherapy, temozolomide or both. The genes are TRBV9 and TRBJ1-4; D is unresolved. This sequence originates from a man aged 45-60 years with glioma. In DNA form, the CDR3 reads TGTGCCAGCAGCGTAGCCCCTAATTCGGGAAAACTGTTTTTT. This gives the protein CASSVAPNSGKLFF.